The entry that follows covers one TCR beta chain sequence. Using immunoSEQ multiplex PCR, the repertoire was profiled, and TCRdb retains in-frame clones only, with some absent. The sample includes over 120,000 clones, about three quarters of them seen just once. The data stem from a study of blood T cell repertoires in COVID-19. About the study: Acute-phase and convalescent COVID-19 samples originated in the United States, Italy and Spain. Nucleic acid was either cDNA or gDNA, and it came from T cells, B-cell-depleted T cells, or PBMCs.

CDR1 is SGHTA and CDR2 is FQGNSA in the germline V gene. There are 14 residues in the CDR3. The ends lost 6 bases at V and 4 bases at J; junction bases unmatched: 5. Specimen: PBMCs or T cells enriched from blood (not recorded which). The chain recombines TRBV7-2 with TRBJ1-4, with 7 nucleotides matching TRBD1. This TCR came from a woman aged 50 to 60 who had recovered from COVID-19. The CDR3 spells CASRPGQVNEKLFF. CDR3 sequence (DNA): TGTGCCAGCAGACCAGGACAGGTTAATGAAAAACTGTTTTTT.